This TCR beta chain was captured by sequencing in a study of post-analysis software for immune sequencing data. cDNA libraries for TCR beta contained unique molecular identifiers. One entry per CDR3 protein, called by TCRdb with MiXCR from the PCR reads. The data hold approximately 690,000 distinct CDR3 sequences, with more than 50% observed a single time. The specimen was blood. The TCR originated in a girl aged 2 to 9 with multiple sclerosis.

CDR3 in amino acids: CASSYSTGIYGYTF. Written as DNA, the CDR3 is TGTGCCAGCAGTTACTCAACAGGGATCTATGGCTACACCTTC. The chain employs TRBV6-6 and TRBJ1-2, with D possibly being TRBD1 (6 bases). Germline V lookup: CDR1 MNHNY, CDR2 SVGAGI (reference sequence). The CDR3 is 14 amino acids. V lost 0 bases and J 4 bases, leaving 9 bases between the germline ends.